The 30 T cell receptor beta chains given below trace back to one sample, sequenced in a study of cytomegalovirus exposure and HLA in healthy donors. A multiplex PCR was run with 60 Vbeta primers and 13 Jbeta primers. Measured with immunoSEQ multiplex PCR; TCRdb has only the in-frame clones, and not every one. The data show 150,000 to 160,000 clones, with about three quarters seen just once and 3% to 4% held by the top ten. Material for sequencing was PBMCs. The receptors come from a woman in her 40s in good health and CMV-seronegative.

This rearrangement joins TRBV7-9 to TRBJ2-7, with D possibly being TRBD2 (5 bases). Trimming pared 5 bases from V and 5 bases from J, leaving 16 bases between. This CDR3 spans 14 amino acids. Looked up from germline, CDR1 is SEHNR and CDR2 is FQNEAQ (reference sequence). CDR3 DNA sequence: TGTGCCAGCAGCGGGTCTGTTAGGAGGCACGAGCAGTACTTC. It codes for CASSGSVRRHEQYF.

V usage is TRBV7-6 and J usage is TRBJ2-1; D gene unclear. Between the trimmed V and J ends, which lost 5 bases and 7 bases, there was a span of 18 bases. Germline V CDR1 and CDR2: SGHVS, FNYEAQ. The CDR3 runs to 15 residues. The CDR3 coding sequence is TGTGCCAGCAGCCTTGGAGCTACCCCCGGGAATGAGCAGTTCTTC. This codes for CASSLGATPGNEQFF.

The genes are TRBV4-1 and TRBJ1-5; D is possibly TRBD1 (6 bases). CDR3 length: 14 amino acids. Germline lookup yields CDR1 MGHRA and CDR2 YSYEKL. Trimming removed 0 bases from V and 9 bases from J, with 12 bases in between. Here the CDR3 DNA reads TGCGCCAGCAGCCAAGACTTTGGACAGTTGCCCCAGCATTTT. Translating gives CASSQDFGQLPQHF.

This clone was seen only once. The chain recombines TRBV6-1 with TRBJ1-1, with D unclear. Trimming pared 7 bases from V and 3 bases from J, leaving 12 bases between. Germline CDR1 is MNHNS and CDR2 is SASEGT. The CDR3 is 13 residues long. CDR3 sequence (DNA): TGTGCCAGCATTACGCCACTCCACACTGAAGCTTTCTTT. As protein: CASITPLHTEAFF.

CDR3 amino acids: CASRPGGQTDTQYF. CDR3 coding DNA: TGCGCCAGCAGGCCGGGGGGGCAGACAGATACGCAGTATTTT. This chain connects TRBV5-1 to TRBJ2-3; 8 bases map to TRBD2. Germline V CDR1 and CDR2: SGHRS, YFSETQ. This CDR3 contains 14 residues. The trim removed 5 bases at V and 3 bases at J, leaving 5 bases unmatched.

This chain joins TRBV28 and TRBJ1-2; possibly TRBD1 for D (6 bases). The germline V gene has CDR1 MDHEN and CDR2 SYDVKM. The CDR3 length is 15 residues. The V gene lost 5 bases and the J gene lost 3 bases, with 16 bases spanning the gap. The CDR3 loop reads CASSPNLGAYYGYTF. In DNA, the CDR3 is TGTGCCAGCAGTCCTAATCTGGGGGCCTACTATGGCTACACCTTC.

The table lists this clone with a few counts. The chain joins TRBV7-6 to TRBJ2-7; 12 bases fit TRBD2. Looked up from germline, CDR1 is SGHVS and CDR2 is FNYEAQ. V lost 4 bases to trimming and J lost 2 bases; unmatched junction nucleotides: 6. The CDR3 totals 16 residues. CDR3 amino acids: CASSSSSGRGTYEQYF. CDR3 nucleotides: TGTGCCAGCAGCTCCTCTAGCGGGAGGGGGACCTACGAGCAGTACTTC.

This clone was found a few times. The chain is built from TRBV6-1 and TRBJ2-7, with 8 bases that match TRBD1. Germline V gives CDR1 MNHNS, CDR2 SASEGT. The trim removed 5 bases at V and 5 bases at J, leaving 5 bases unmatched. This CDR3 contains 13 residues. The CDR3 DNA reads TGTGCCAGCAGTTGGAGACAGGGGAACGAGCAGTACTTC. It specifies CASSWRQGNEQYF.

The CDR3 here is CAWEREASYEQYF. The CDR3 DNA follows: TGTGCCTGGGAGCGGGAGGCCTCCTACGAGCAGTACTTC. The chain recombines TRBV30 with TRBJ2-7, with 9 bases identical to TRBD2. J gave up 0 bases and V 5 bases, and 2 bases lay outside the gene matches. There are 13 residues in the CDR3. CDR1 and CDR2 from the germline V gene are GTSNPN and SVGIG (reference sequence).

This CDR3 reads CAISPDRLNTEAFF. DNA for the CDR3: TGTGCCATCAGCCCCGACAGATTGAACACTGAAGCTTTCTTT. J is TRBJ1-1 and V is TRBV10-3; weak D call: TRBD1 (5 bases). The V and J ends lost 6 bases and 0 bases respectively, with 11 bases between them. The CDR3 is 14 amino acids. Germline values: CDR1 ENHRY, CDR2 SYGVKD.

This sequence joins TRBV5-1 and TRBJ2-7, with 8 bases aligning to TRBD1. The CDR3 covers 13 residues. V shed 0 bases, J shed 6 bases, and the junction held 2 bases outside the gene matches. CDR1 and CDR2 (germline): SGHRS, YFSETQ. Here the CDR3 reads CASSLADRGEQYF. For the CDR3, the DNA is TGCGCCAGCAGCTTGGCCGACAGGGGCGAGCAGTACTTC. Looking up the rest from reference TRBV5-1 and TRBJ2-7 gives the full variable domain: KAGVTQTPRYLIKTRGQQVTLSCSPISGHRSVSWYQQTPGQGLQFLFEYFSETQRNKGNFPGRFSGRQFSNSRSEMNVSTLELGDSALYLCASSLADRGEQYFGPGTRLTVT.

This sequence joins TRBV11-2 and TRBJ2-1; D not certain. This CDR3 has 15 amino acids. Germline CDR1 reads SGHAT; CDR2 reads FQNNGV. V lost 1 base and J lost 4, with 11 bases in between. The CDR3 here is CASSLVGGVYNEQFF. CDR3 coding DNA: TGTGCCAGCAGCTTAGTAGGCGGAGTGTACAATGAGCAGTTCTTC.

This sequence joins TRBV11-3 and TRBJ2-2; 9 bases match TRBD1. This CDR3 region has 17 residues. CDR1 and CDR2 (germline): SGHNT, YENEEA. V lost 5 bases and J lost 7; bases outside the gene matches: 14. CDR3 residues: CASSQPWPDRGRGELFF. The CDR3 coding sequence is TGTGCCAGCAGCCAACCCTGGCCGGACAGGGGCCGCGGGGAGCTGTTTTTT.

The chain uses TRBV4-1 and TRBJ2-6; D possibly corresponds to TRBD2 (5 bases). Trimming removed 4 bases from V and 1 base from J, with 8 bases in between. Germline CDR1 is MGHRA and CDR2 is YSYEKL. CDR3 length equals 15 residues. The CDR3 DNA reads TGCGCCAGCAGCCTAGGCGGGTCTGGGGCCAACGTCCTGACTTTC. Its translation: CASSLGGSGANVLTF.

The rearrangement uses TRBV6-5 and TRBJ1-2; 7 positions match TRBD1. The CDR3 is 13 amino acids. CDR1 MNHEY and CDR2 SVGAGI come from the germline V gene. The trim removed 4 bases at V and 2 bases at J, leaving 1 base unmatched. The CDR3 DNA follows: TGTGCCAGCAGTTCGGACAGGAACTATGGCTACACCTTC. Protein: CASSSDRNYGYTF.

CDR3 amino acids: CASSFRTGPREQYF. CDR3 DNA sequence: TGTGCCAGCAGTTTCCGGACAGGACCCCGCGAGCAGTACTTC. The V and J genes are TRBV28 and TRBJ2-7, with 7 bases that match TRBD1. With 3 bases clipped from V and 6 bases from J, the junction kept 8 bases outside the gene matches. Germline CDR1 MDHEN, CDR2 SYDVKM. The CDR3 sequence is 14 residues long.

About this clone itself: Compared with germline, one end of the junction differs, possibly owing to a read error. This chain uses TRBV25-1 with TRBJ1-1; maybe TRBD1 (6 bases). The CDR3 is 16 amino acids. Germline values: CDR1 MGHDK, CDR2 SYGVNS. The CDR3 spells CASSESTGMKNTEALF. Here the CDR3 DNA reads TGTGCCAGCAGTGAGTCAACAGGGATGAAGAACACTGAAGCTCTCTTT.

The chain couples TRBV4-1 to TRBJ1-5; D may be TRBD1 (6 bases). This CDR3 comprises 16 residues. Germline V gene lookup returns CDR1 MGHRA and CDR2 YSYEKL. Trimming stripped 4 bases from V and 3 bases from J, with 16 bases between. The CDR3 nucleotides are TGCGCCAGCAGCCGCGTGATGGACAGAATCAATCAGCCCCAGCATTTT. It translates to CASSRVMDRINQPQHF.

The rearrangement uses TRBV5-6 and TRBJ1-1, with TRBD1 matching over 9 bases. Unmatched junction bases numbered 5, after V lost 4 bases and J lost 10 bases. CDR3 length: 12 residues. Per germline, CDR1 SGHDT and CDR2 YYEEEE. CDR3 sequence: CASSADRGIAFF. CDR3 nucleotide sequence: TGTGCCAGCAGCGCGGACAGGGGCATAGCTTTCTTT.

This clone was observed once. V is TRBV4-2 and J is TRBJ2-7, with 10 bases lining up with TRBD2. Per germline, CDR1 LGHNA and CDR2 YNFKEQ. V shed 4 bases and J 7 bases; nucleotides not matched to a gene: 10. The CDR3 length is 15 residues. The CDR3 DNA reads as TGTGCCAGCAGCCGGGGGACTAGCGACGTTAGGGAGCAGTACTTC. The encoded protein is CASSRGTSDVREQYF.

The chain joins TRBV6-4 to TRBJ1-2; 9 positions match TRBD1. The CDR3 runs 14 residues. CDR1 is MRHNA and CDR2 is SNTAGT in the germline V gene. V shed 2 bases, J shed 4 bases, and the junction held 2 bases outside the gene matches. The CDR3 DNA follows: TGTGCCAGCAGTGACACGGACAGGGGCTATGGCTACACCTTC. This codes for CASSDTDRGYGYTF.

The chain couples TRBV5-4 to TRBJ1-4; no firm D call. Per germline, CDR1 SGHNT and CDR2 YYREEE (reference sequence). Trimming cost V 1 base and J 0 bases, with 4 bases left between them. The CDR3 is 14 residues long. Written as DNA, the CDR3 is TGTGCCAGCAGCTTGTCTCCAACTAATGAAAAACTGTTTTTT. Translating gives CASSLSPTNEKLFF.

The chain is built from TRBV5-1 and TRBJ1-2; 9 positions agree with TRBD1. The CDR3 sequence is 16 residues long. Germline lookup yields CDR1 SGHRS and CDR2 YFSETQ. Unmatched junction bases numbered 8, after V lost 1 base and J lost 4 bases. CDR3 sequence (DNA): TGCGCCAGCAGCTTGAGTTCGGGACAGGGCTCCTATGGCTACACCTTC. This codes for CASSLSSGQGSYGYTF.

This rearrangement joins TRBV5-1 to TRBJ1-2; D uncertain. Trimming removed 4 bases at V and 6 bases at J, with 16 bases between. The CDR3 loop spans 14 amino acids. Germline V gives CDR1 SGHRS, CDR2 YFSETQ. Written as DNA, the CDR3 is TGCGCCAGCAGCCCGGGGTCCGCCAAAAATGGCTACACCTTC. It translates to CASSPGSAKNGYTF.

The V and J genes are TRBV5-1 and TRBJ1-2; TRBD1 matches at 9 bases. Unmatched junction bases numbered 1, after V lost 0 bases and J lost 4 bases. The germline gives CDR1 SGHRS, CDR2 YFSETQ. This CDR3 has 14 residues. This CDR3 reads CASSLGQGVYGYTF. DNA for the CDR3: TGCGCCAGCAGCTTGGGACAGGGGGTCTATGGCTACACCTTC.

The rearrangement uses TRBV5-6 and TRBJ2-3; 11 bases are shared with TRBD2. Germline trimming cut 5 bases from V and 8 bases from J; bases unmatched to any gene: 19. This CDR3 spans 18 amino acids. Per the germline V gene, CDR1 is SGHDT and CDR2 is YYEEEE. The CDR3 sequence: CASSLGRGTSGLKGTQYF. CDR3 in DNA: TGTGCCAGCAGTCTGGGGCGGGGGACTAGCGGTCTTAAAGGTACGCAGTATTTT.

The chain carries TRBV7-9 and TRBJ1-1, with 9 bases fitting TRBD1. CDR3 length equals 15 residues. Germline trimming cut 2 bases from V and 6 bases from J; bases unmatched to any gene: 7. Germline CDR1 is SEHNR and CDR2 is FQNEAQ (reference sequence). The CDR3 spells CASSLSGQGTAEAFF. The CDR3 DNA follows: TGTGCCAGCAGCTTATCGGGACAGGGTACAGCTGAAGCTTTCTTT.

V is TRBV5-1 and J is TRBJ1-3; the match to TRBD1 covers 8 bases. V lost 4 bases, J lost 8 bases, and 5 bases stayed unmatched. This CDR3 has 13 amino acids. Germline loops: CDR1 SGHRS, CDR2 YFSETQ. The CDR3 coding sequence is TGCGCCAGCAGCCCTGGACAGGGAGACACCATATATTTT. Translating it yields CASSPGQGDTIYF.

This clone was picked up a small number of times. The chain employs TRBV13 and TRBJ1-1; 8 nucleotides agree with TRBD1. Trimming cost V 5 bases and J 1 base; bases outside gene matches: 3. CDR3 length equals 14 residues. Germline V gene data show CDR1 as PRHDT and CDR2 as FYEKMQ (reference sequence). The CDR3 DNA follows: TGTGCCAGCAGCACCGGGACAGGGAACACTGAAGCTTTCTTT. Translating it yields CASSTGTGNTEAFF.

V gene TRBV2 combines with J gene TRBJ1-5; weak D call: TRBD1 (6 bases). V lost 6 bases, J lost 3 bases, and 12 bases lay in between. Germline V gene data show CDR1 as SNHLY and CDR2 as FYNNEI. The CDR3 loop spans 14 amino acids. CDR3 sequence reads: CASRVTGPNQPQHF. For the CDR3, the DNA is TGTGCCAGCAGGGTGACAGGACCCAATCAGCCCCAGCATTTT. Variable domain in full (rest from reference TRBV2 and TRBJ1-5): EPEVTQTPSHQVTQMGQEVILRCVPISNHLYFYWYRQILGQKVEFLVSFYNNEISEKSEIFDDQFSVERPDGSNFTLKIRSTKLEDSAMYFCASRVTGPNQPQHFGDGTRLSIL.